Listed here are 26 T cell receptor beta chains from one sample, sequenced in a study of T cell changes during pregnancy in multiple sclerosis. Method: immunoSEQ multiplex PCR; TCRdb's copy keeps in-frame clones and lacks some. This table holds about 44,000 clones, 90% found once. Material: CD4+ T cells from peripheral blood mononuclear cells, obtained before pregnancy. Receptor source: a female donor with multiple sclerosis, enrolled in a pregnancy study.

This chain uses TRBV27 with TRBJ2-7, with D possibly TRBD1 on 5 matching bases. This CDR3 spans 15 amino acids. Germline V gene data show CDR1 as MNHEY and CDR2 as SMNVEV (reference sequence). V lost 6 bases, J lost 0 bases, and 15 bases lay in between. CDR3: CASRSRAQVSYEQYF. Written as DNA, the CDR3 is TGTGCCAGCAGAAGCAGGGCTCAGGTCTCCTACGAGCAGTACTTC.

The rearrangement joins TRBV20-1 to TRBJ1-1; no clear D. The CDR3 is made up of 10 amino acids. CDR1 is DFQATT and CDR2 is SNEGSKA in the germline V gene (reference sequence). The germline V and J ends were trimmed by 6 bases and 6 bases, with 8 bases remaining between them. The CDR3 reads CSAVRAEAFF. The DNA for the CDR3 is TGCAGTGCAGTCCGGGCTGAAGCTTTCTTT.

This chain uses TRBV2 with TRBJ1-2; 8 bases map to TRBD1. V trimming: 7 bases; J trimming: 2 bases; junction bases outside the gene matches: 6. CDR3 length: 14 residues. Germline-derived CDR1 and CDR2 are SNHLY and FYNNEI. In DNA form, the CDR3 reads TGTGCCAGCAAGAGACAGGGGAGCAACTATGGCTACACCTTC. It codes for CASKRQGSNYGYTF.

V and J are TRBV6-5 and TRBJ1-4, with 9 bases matching TRBD1. The CDR3 is made up of 13 amino acids. Trimming took 7 bases from V and 8 from J; bases not matched to a gene: 5. Looked up from germline, CDR1 is MNHEY and CDR2 is SVGAGI. This CDR3 reads CASKDRGVEKLFF. The CDR3 DNA reads TGTGCCAGCAAAGACAGGGGGGTCGAAAAACTGTTTTTT.

The chain carries TRBV19 and TRBJ2-7; TRBD1 aligns across 8 bases. With 3 bases clipped from V and 5 bases from J, the junction kept 6 bases outside the gene matches. CDR1 is LNHDA and CDR2 is SQIVND in the germline V gene (reference sequence). The CDR3 has 14 residues. The CDR3 region has the DNA TGTGCCAGTAGTATGACGGACAGGGTCCACGAGCAGTACTTC. This sequence encodes CASSMTDRVHEQYF.

This clone was seen once. The rearrangement joins TRBV5-1 to TRBJ2-5; the D is unclear. CDR1 and CDR2 from the germline V gene are SGHRS and YFSETQ. The CDR3 has 15 amino acids. Trimming took 1 base from V and 8 from J, leaving 18 bases between them. The CDR3, as DNA: TGCGCCAGCAGCTTGAGCCGTTTGATTCCCCTTACCCAGTACTTC. This translates into CASSLSRLIPLTQYF.

V usage is TRBV28 and J usage is TRBJ2-1; D remains unclear. Trimming took off 0 bases at V and 8 bases at J, with 8 bases between the two ends. Looked up from germline, CDR1 is MDHEN and CDR2 is SYDVKM. CDR3 length: 13 amino acids. CDR3 sequence reads: CASSLWASHEQFF. CDR3 DNA: TGTGCCAGCAGTTTATGGGCTAGTCATGAGCAGTTCTTC.

The chain is built from TRBV6-5 and TRBJ1-3, with TRBD1 matching 7 bases. V was pared by 5 bases and J by 2 bases, with 3 bases of the junction left unmatched. Germline CDR1 reads MNHEY; CDR2 reads SVGAGI. The CDR3 has 14 residues. CDR3 in amino acids: CASSPDRAGNTIYF. CDR3 DNA: TGTGCCAGCAGTCCCGACAGGGCTGGAAACACCATATATTTT.

The gene calls are TRBV28 and TRBJ2-3, with D unclear. Per germline, CDR1 MDHEN and CDR2 SYDVKM. V was shortened by 8 bases and J by 6 bases, with 9 bases between the two germline ends. The CDR3 length is 11 residues. This chain's CDR3 is CASGPTDTQYF. CDR3 DNA sequence: TGTGCCAGCGGGCCAACGGATACGCAGTATTTT. The whole variable domain, remainder taken from reference TRBV28 and TRBJ2-3, is DVKVTQSSRYLVKRTGEKVFLECVQDMDHENMFWYRQDPGLGLRLIYFSYDVKMKEKGDIPEGYSVSREKKERFSLILESASTNQTSMYLCASGPTDTQYFGPGTRLTVL.

V and J are TRBV4-3 and TRBJ1-2; tentatively, D is TRBD1 (6 bases). The CDR3 covers 15 residues. The germline V gene encodes CDR1 LGHNA and CDR2 YSLEER. The germline V and J ends were trimmed by 0 bases and 7 bases, with 15 bases remaining between them. The CDR3 loop is CASSQDRGGGGGYTF. The CDR3 DNA reads as TGCGCCAGCAGCCAAGATCGGGGAGGGGGAGGTGGCTACACCTTC.

This chain uses TRBV5-1 with TRBJ2-1; 12 nucleotides match TRBD2. The germline CDR1 and CDR2 sequences are SGHRS and YFSETQ. J gave up 5 bases and V 0 bases, and 9 bases lay outside the gene matches. The CDR3 runs 18 residues. The CDR3 DNA follows: TGCGCCAGCAGCTTGGCAACACTAGCGGGGGGACTTAACAATGAGCAGTTCTTC. The encoded protein is CASSLATLAGGLNNEQFF.

This clone was detected only once. The chain has TRBV9 and TRBJ2-2, with 8 positions matching TRBD2. The CDR3 runs to 17 residues. The ends lost 4 bases at V and 2 bases at J; junction bases unmatched: 10. Germline values: CDR1 SGDLS, CDR2 YYNGEE. The CDR3 spells CASSYLSGGANTGELFF. CDR3 sequence (DNA): TGTGCCAGCAGCTATCTCTCCGGGGGGGCAAACACCGGGGAGCTGTTTTTT.

This clone was observed a single time. The V call is TRBV5-8, the J call TRBJ2-1; 10 bases fit TRBD1. The CDR3 sequence is 16 residues long. Germline lookup yields CDR1 SGHTS and CDR2 YDEGEE. V was pared by 2 bases and J by 5 bases, with 7 bases of the junction left unmatched. CDR3 sequence reads: CASSLGTGARNNEQFF. The CDR3 DNA follows: TGTGCCAGCAGCTTAGGGACAGGGGCAAGGAACAATGAGCAGTTCTTC.

This clone was recorded once. This chain uses TRBV19 with TRBJ1-1; D perhaps matches TRBD1 (5 bases). The germline CDR1 and CDR2 sequences are LNHDA and SQIVND (reference sequence). The CDR3 length is 13 residues. Trimming cost V 3 bases and J 4 bases, with 9 bases left between them. The CDR3 here is CASSILGATEAFF. CDR3 sequence (DNA): TGTGCCAGTAGTATTCTAGGGGCCACTGAAGCTTTCTTT.

The chain uses TRBV5-5 and TRBJ2-7; the D gene is possibly TRBD1 (5 bases). The V end lost 2 bases, the J end lost 5 bases, and 17 bases lay between the germline ends. Germline CDR1 is SGHKS and CDR2 is YYEKEE (reference sequence). The CDR3 runs 15 residues. The CDR3 bases are TGTGCCAGCAGCTTTAGACCCTCTCTAGGGGACGAGCAGTACTTC. This gives the protein CASSFRPSLGDEQYF.

This clone occurred a few times. The chain employs TRBV9 and TRBJ2-2; TRBD2 agrees at 7 bases. Germline assignment: CDR1 SGDLS and CDR2 YYNGEE. The J segment lost 5 bases and the V segment lost 3 bases, leaving 7 bases of the junction unmatched. The CDR3 loop spans 15 amino acids. This chain's CDR3 is CASSGRGDWTGELFF. The CDR3 nucleotides are TGTGCCAGCAGCGGCCGGGGGGATTGGACCGGGGAGCTGTTTTTT.

V and J are TRBV27 and TRBJ2-1, with TRBD2 identical over 13 bases. Germline CDR1 and CDR2: MNHEY and SMNVEV (reference sequence). This CDR3 spans 15 amino acids. Trimming cost V 7 bases and J 3 bases; bases outside gene matches: 3. As DNA, the CDR3 is TGTGCCAGCAAGGGACTAGCGGGGTACTACAATGAGCAGTTCTTC. Translating gives CASKGLAGYYNEQFF.

J is TRBJ1-1 and V is TRBV30; D unclear. Looked up from germline, CDR1 is GTSNPN and CDR2 is SVGIG (reference sequence). The CDR3 has 15 amino acids. The V and J ends lost 3 bases and 3 bases respectively, with 17 bases between them. This CDR3 reads CAWSAWPREYTEAFF. The CDR3 DNA sequence: TGTGCCTGGAGCGCCTGGCCCCGGGAGTACACTGAAGCTTTCTTT.

CDR3 protein: CASSNSGTSGNTGELFF. For the CDR3, the DNA is TGTGCCAGCAGCAATTCAGGAACTAGCGGGAACACCGGGGAGCTGTTTTTT. The gene calls are TRBV21-1 and TRBJ2-2; the table calls TRBD2, which could not be checked here. TRBV21-1 is listed as a pseudogene. CDR3 size: 17 residues.

This chain links TRBV5-5 with TRBJ2-7; 7 bases map to TRBD2. CDR1 is SGHKS and CDR2 is YYEKEE in the germline V gene (reference sequence). The CDR3 runs to 17 residues. V lost 0 bases, J lost 0 bases, and 9 bases stayed unmatched. The CDR3 sequence is CASSLASLAVSSYEQYF. CDR3 DNA: TGTGCCAGCAGCTTGGCCAGCCTAGCGGTAAGCTCCTACGAGCAGTACTTC.

This sequence joins TRBV14 and TRBJ1-2; the match to TRBD1 covers 11 bases. The CDR3 has 19 residues. The V and J ends lost 0 bases and 3 bases, in that order; junction bases with no gene match: 12. Germline V CDR1 and CDR2: SGHDN, FVKESK. Here the CDR3 reads CASSQESWTGGLNDYGYTF. CDR3 bases: TGTGCCAGCAGCCAAGAGTCCTGGACAGGGGGCTTAAATGACTATGGCTACACCTTC. Using reference TRBV14 and TRBJ1-2 for the parts outside the CDR3, the full variable domain is EAGVTQFPSHSVIEKGQTVTLRCDPISGHDNLYWYRRVMGKEIKFLLHFVKESKQDESGMPNNRFLAERTGGTYSTLKVQPAELEDSGVYFCASSQESWTGGLNDYGYTFGSGTRLTVV.

This chain's CDR3 is CASSLVRGGEQYF. As DNA, the CDR3 is TGTGCCAGCAGCTTAGTCAGGGGAGGGGAGCAGTACTTC. The chain recombines TRBV11-2 with TRBJ2-7; a possible D gene is TRBD2 (7 bases). V was trimmed by 1 base and J by 7 bases, leaving 11 bases between them. The CDR3 covers 13 residues. CDR1 SGHAT and CDR2 FQNNGV come from the germline V gene.

V usage is TRBV14 and J usage is TRBJ1-2; TRBD1 aligns across 7 bases. The junction had 12 bases not matched to a gene; V was cut back by 4 bases and J by 7 bases. CDR3 size: 15 residues. Germline lookup yields CDR1 SGHDN and CDR2 FVKESK. The CDR3 is CASSPPGQFLSGYTF. The CDR3 DNA reads as TGTGCCAGCAGCCCTCCGGGACAGTTCCTGAGTGGCTACACCTTC.

The chain combines TRBV28 with TRBJ2-7, with unresolved D. This CDR3 comprises 14 residues. Germline V gene data show CDR1 as MDHEN and CDR2 as SYDVKM. V dropped 7 bases and J dropped 2 bases, with 15 bases sitting between them. The CDR3 is CASKANPNPYEQYF. As DNA, the CDR3 is TGTGCCAGCAAAGCCAACCCCAACCCCTACGAGCAGTACTTC.

CDR3 sequence: CASSQKTSESTDTQYF. The CDR3 nucleotides read TGTGCCAGCAGCCAAAAGACTAGCGAAAGCACAGATACGCAGTATTTT. The J gene is TRBJ2-3, the V gene TRBV7-3; 8 bases fit TRBD2. Per the germline V gene, CDR1 is SGHTA and CDR2 is FQGTGA. The CDR3 sequence is 16 residues long. With 5 bases clipped from V and 0 bases from J, the junction kept 7 bases outside the gene matches.

The chain uses TRBV18 and TRBJ1-1; D is ambiguous. In germline, CDR1 is KGHSH, CDR2 LQKENI. V dropped 2 bases and J dropped 0 bases, with 7 bases sitting between them. This CDR3 is built from 14 residues. The CDR3 coding sequence is TGTGCCAGCTCACCATACAGCCTGAACACTGAAGCTTTCTTT. This encodes CASSPYSLNTEAFF. The full variable domain, rest sourced from reference TRBV18 and TRBJ1-1, is NAGVMQNPRHLVRRRGQEARLRCSPMKGHSHVYWYRQLPEEGLKFMVYLQKENIIDESGMPKERFSAEFPKEGPSILRIQQVVRGDSAAYFCASSPYSLNTEAFFGQGTRLTVV.